These T cell receptor beta chains were read from a single sample in a study of T cells after yellow fever vaccination. MiXCR was run by TCRdb on the 5' RACE reads, yielding one entry per CDR3 protein. Of almost 600,000 distinct CDR3 sequences listed, roughly 14% were seen once; the top ten hold over 12%. The sequencing used PBMCs, collected on the day of the yellow fever booster vaccination. These receptors all come from a man aged 25 to 40 who received the YFV17D yellow fever vaccine. CDR3s include the opening cysteine and the closing phenylalanine or tryptophan. D genes are given only for firm matches. Rows give clone size only sometimes, using once, few, many, or a class for an expanded clone.

cdr3_aa: CASSPASGLAKNIQYF; cdr3_nt: TGTGCCAGCAGCCCAGCTAGCGGCCTAGCCAAAAACATTCAGTACTTC; v_call: TRBV7-2; d_call: TRBD2; clone_size: few; j_call: TRBJ2-4
cdr3_aa: CAITPSDESGYTF; cdr3_nt: TGTGCCATCACCCCTTCGGATGAGAGTGGCTACACCTTC; v_call: TRBV10-3; d_call: -; clone_size: -; j_call: TRBJ1-2
cdr3_aa: CASSGQGDNYGYTF; cdr3_nt: TGTGCCAGCAGTGGGCAGGGAGATAACTATGGCTACACCTTC; v_call: TRBV27; d_call: -; clone_size: few; j_call: TRBJ1-2
cdr3_aa: CASTILPENTGELFF; cdr3_nt: TGTGCCAGCACGATACTCCCAGAGAACACCGGGGAGCTGTTTTTT; v_call: TRBV7-9; d_call: -; clone_size: few; j_call: TRBJ2-2
cdr3_aa: CASSQGGRAHEQYF; cdr3_nt: TGTGCCAGCAGCCAAGGAGGGAGGGCCCACGAGCAGTACTTC; v_call: TRBV4-2; d_call: TRBD2; clone_size: few; j_call: TRBJ2-7
cdr3_aa: CASSQGWGSEQYF; cdr3_nt: TGTGCCAGCAGCCAAGGATGGGGGAGCGAGCAGTACTTC; v_call: TRBV3-1; d_call: -; clone_size: many; j_call: TRBJ2-7
cdr3_aa: CSVEGSGDRSTDTQYF; cdr3_nt: TGCAGCGTTGAAGGGTCAGGAGACCGGTCCACAGATACGCAGTATTTT; v_call: TRBV29-1; d_call: -; clone_size: few; j_call: TRBJ2-3
cdr3_aa: CASSQAPPAVTSTDTQYF; cdr3_nt: TGCGCCAGCAGCCAAGCCCCCCCTGCGGTGACTAGCACAGATACGCAGTATTTT; v_call: TRBV4-1; d_call: -; clone_size: -; j_call: TRBJ2-3
cdr3_aa: CASSRTGGTYEQYF; cdr3_nt: TGTGCCAGCAGTCGAACAGGGGGCACCTACGAGCAGTACTTC; v_call: TRBV12-3/TRBV12-4; d_call: TRBD1; clone_size: few; j_call: TRBJ2-7
cdr3_aa: CATSRVGTGHEQFF; cdr3_nt: TGTGCCACCAGCAGAGTTGGGACAGGGCATGAGCAGTTCTTC; v_call: TRBV15; d_call: TRBD1; clone_size: few; j_call: TRBJ2-1
cdr3_aa: CASSWRTPVPNEQFF; cdr3_nt: TGTGCCAGCAGCTGGAGGACGCCTGTGCCCAATGAGCAGTTCTTC; v_call: TRBV5-6; d_call: -; clone_size: few; j_call: TRBJ2-1
cdr3_aa: CASSSPGGLAGSNEQFF; cdr3_nt: TGTGCCAGCAGTTCGCCAGGGGGACTAGCGGGGTCCAATGAGCAGTTCTTC; v_call: TRBV28; d_call: TRBD2; clone_size: -; j_call: TRBJ2-1
cdr3_aa: CASSQDRIFQYF; cdr3_nt: TGTGCCAGCAGCCAAGACAGGATTTTTCAGTACTTC; v_call: TRBV14; d_call: -; clone_size: -; j_call: TRBJ2-4
cdr3_aa: CSVEDRAYEQYF; cdr3_nt: TGCAGCGTTGAAGATCGGGCCTACGAGCAGTACTTC; v_call: TRBV29-1; d_call: -; clone_size: -; j_call: TRBJ2-7
cdr3_aa: CSVDVAGALEQYF; cdr3_nt: TGCAGCGTTGATGTGGCGGGAGCGCTCGAGCAGTACTTC; v_call: TRBV29-1; d_call: TRBD2; clone_size: -; j_call: TRBJ2-7
cdr3_aa: CASSPGQGVRKLFF; cdr3_nt: TGTGCCAGCAGCCCAGGACAGGGGGTGAGGAAACTGTTTTTT; v_call: TRBV7-2; d_call: TRBD1; clone_size: -; j_call: TRBJ1-4
cdr3_aa: CASHGGTSRYELYF; cdr3_nt: TGTGCCAGCCACGGGGGTACATCTCGCTACGAGCTGTACTTC; v_call: TRBV5-5; d_call: -; clone_size: -; j_call: TRBJ2-7
cdr3_aa: CAISESGELFF; cdr3_nt: TGTGCCATCAGTGAGTCTGGGGAGCTGTTTTTT; v_call: TRBV10-3; d_call: -; clone_size: -; j_call: TRBJ2-2
cdr3_aa: CASTMGQGVINTEAFF; cdr3_nt: TGTGCCAGCACCATGGGACAGGGGGTGATCAACACTGAAGCTTTCTTT; v_call: TRBV28; d_call: TRBD1; clone_size: many; j_call: TRBJ1-1
cdr3_aa: CSAATGAKGEQYF; cdr3_nt: TGCAGCGCCGCGACAGGGGCGAAGGGCGAGCAGTACTTC; v_call: TRBV29-1; d_call: TRBD1; clone_size: many; j_call: TRBJ2-7
cdr3_aa: CSVEDPFTGATFNEQFF; cdr3_nt: TGCAGCGTTGAAGATCCCTTTACAGGGGCGACCTTCAATGAGCAGTTCTTC; v_call: TRBV29-1; d_call: TRBD1; clone_size: -; j_call: TRBJ2-1
cdr3_aa: CASSPSGTGSVVQYF; cdr3_nt: TGCGCCAGCAGCCCCTCGGGGACAGGGAGCGTGGTGCAGTATTTT; v_call: TRBV4-3; d_call: TRBD1; clone_size: -; j_call: TRBJ2-3
cdr3_aa: CRVVGSGDTQYF; cdr3_nt: TGCAGGGTAGTGGGTTCGGGAGATACGCAGTATTTT; v_call: TRBV20-1; d_call: -; clone_size: many; j_call: TRBJ2-3
cdr3_aa: CASSYLPSEQYF; cdr3_nt: TGTGCCAGCAGTTACTTACCCTCCGAGCAGTACTTC; v_call: TRBV6-2/TRBV6-3; d_call: -; clone_size: -; j_call: TRBJ2-7
cdr3_aa: CASSQPLAGGRTDTQYF; cdr3_nt: TGTGCCAGCAGCCAACCCCTAGCGGGAGGGCGCACAGATACGCAGTATTTT; v_call: TRBV6-5; d_call: TRBD2; clone_size: many; j_call: TRBJ2-3
cdr3_aa: CSASVLSGSEAFF; cdr3_nt: TGCAGTGCTAGTGTGCTCTCGGGATCTGAAGCTTTCTTT; v_call: TRBV20-1; d_call: -; clone_size: many; j_call: TRBJ1-1
cdr3_aa: CASSQQETGANVLTF; cdr3_nt: TGTGCCAGCAGCCAACAGGAGACTGGGGCCAACGTCCTGACTTTC; v_call: TRBV7-3; d_call: -; clone_size: few; j_call: TRBJ2-6
cdr3_aa: CASSPGTAYYGYTF; cdr3_nt: TGTGCCAGCTCGCCCGGGACAGCCTACTATGGCTACACCTTC; v_call: TRBV18; d_call: TRBD1; clone_size: few; j_call: TRBJ1-2
cdr3_aa: CSAPPSYQETQYF; cdr3_nt: TGCAGTGCACCCCCCTCGTACCAAGAGACCCAGTACTTC; v_call: TRBV20-1; d_call: -; clone_size: -; j_call: TRBJ2-5
cdr3_aa: CASSYSKVGRFTDTQYF; cdr3_nt: TGTGCCAGCAGTTACTCGAAGGTAGGACGGTTCACAGATACGCAGTATTTT; v_call: TRBV6-2/TRBV6-3; d_call: -; clone_size: -; j_call: TRBJ2-3
cdr3_aa: CASSTGGQIYEQYF; cdr3_nt: TGCGCCAGCAGCACAGGGGGACAGATCTACGAGCAGTACTTC; v_call: TRBV5-1; d_call: TRBD1; clone_size: few; j_call: TRBJ2-7
cdr3_aa: CASSLSHTTDTQYF; cdr3_nt: TGTGCCAGCAGCTTATCCCATACCACAGATACGCAGTATTTT; v_call: TRBV7-3; d_call: -; clone_size: few; j_call: TRBJ2-3
cdr3_aa: CASSAQLSGANVLTF; cdr3_nt: TGCGCCAGCAGTGCTCAACTCTCTGGGGCCAACGTCCTGACTTTC; v_call: TRBV5-1; d_call: -; clone_size: few; j_call: TRBJ2-6
cdr3_aa: CASSLVGLDFHEQFF; cdr3_nt: TGTGCCAGTAGTCTCGTGGGACTAGATTTCCATGAGCAGTTCTTC; v_call: TRBV19; d_call: TRBD2; clone_size: -; j_call: TRBJ2-1
cdr3_aa: CASSFDAGNTDTQYF; cdr3_nt: TGTGCCAGCAGCTTTGACGCCGGAAACACAGATACGCAGTATTTT; v_call: TRBV7-8; d_call: -; clone_size: -; j_call: TRBJ2-3
cdr3_aa: CSARGGVVDTQYF; cdr3_nt: TGCAGTGCCAGGGGCGGAGTAGTGGATACGCAGTATTTT; v_call: TRBV20-1; d_call: -; clone_size: many; j_call: TRBJ2-3
cdr3_aa: CASRQDRIFEAFF; cdr3_nt: TGTGCCAGCAGACAGGACAGAATCTTCGAAGCTTTCTTT; v_call: TRBV11-2; d_call: -; clone_size: -; j_call: TRBJ1-1
cdr3_aa: CASSPGVGSTDTQYF; cdr3_nt: TGTGCCAGCAGCCCGGGAGTAGGGAGCACAGATACGCAGTATTTT; v_call: TRBV11-2; d_call: -; clone_size: few; j_call: TRBJ2-3
cdr3_aa: CASSWTSASGELFF; cdr3_nt: TGTGCCAGCAGCTGGACTAGCGCCTCCGGGGAGCTGTTTTTT; v_call: TRBV7-2; d_call: TRBD2; clone_size: -; j_call: TRBJ2-2
cdr3_aa: CSARMAGNTDTQYF; cdr3_nt: TGCAGTGCTAGGATGGCGGGCAACACAGATACGCAGTATTTT; v_call: TRBV20-1; d_call: -; clone_size: -; j_call: TRBJ2-3
cdr3_aa: CASSLPGLGSPLHF; cdr3_nt: TGTGCCAGCAGCTTACCGGGGTTAGGCTCACCCCTCCACTTT; v_call: TRBV11-2; d_call: -; clone_size: -; j_call: TRBJ1-6